Shown below are 13 T cell receptor beta chains from a single sample sequenced in a study of beta chain features in type 1 diabetes. Sequenced material consisted of expressed TCRB transcripts (all of the isolated RNA was reverse transcribed). Sequencing used immunoSEQ multiplex PCR; TCRdb keeps in-frame clones, though not all of them. The repertoire holds about 620,000 clones, with about a sixth as singletons. Sequences were obtained from naive CD4+ T cells from blood. The receptors shown here come from a man between 18 and 29 years old in good health.

This clone was recorded a few times. J is TRBJ1-5 and V is TRBV9; the D is unclear. Germline V gene data show CDR1 as SGDLS and CDR2 as YYNGEE. Between the trimmed V and J ends, which lost 0 bases and 6 bases, there was a span of 4 bases. This CDR3 comprises 12 residues. DNA for the CDR3: TGTGCCAGCAGCGTAGTCTTTCAGCCCCAGCATTTT. Amino acids: CASSVVFQPQHF.

The V call is TRBV29-1, the J call TRBJ2-1; D not certain. This CDR3 comprises 12 residues. Trimming stripped 7 bases from V and 2 bases from J, with 9 bases between. Germline V gives CDR1 SQVTM, CDR2 ANQGSEA. CDR3 loop: CSGGWTYNEQFF. CDR3 nucleotide sequence: TGCAGCGGGGGTTGGACCTACAATGAGCAGTTCTTC.

This clone was counted between two and nine times. The junction does not match germline at one end; this may be a read error. The chain joins TRBV6-6 to TRBJ2-5; D remains ambiguous. CDR3 length equals 16 residues. Germline V gene data show CDR1 as MNHNY and CDR2 as SVGAGI (reference sequence). In DNA, the CDR3 is TGTGCCAGCAGTTATAAGGCCCTCGCGGCGAGAGAGGCCCAGTACTTC. Its protein product is CASSYKALAAREAQYF.

The chain joins TRBV28 to TRBJ2-7; TRBD1 aligns across 7 bases. CDR1 is MDHEN, CDR2 SYDVKM, per germline. The trim removed 8 bases at V and 4 bases at J, leaving 5 bases unmatched. This CDR3 is built from 12 residues. The CDR3 region is CASGTAGYEQYF. The CDR3 coding sequence is TGTGCCAGCGGGACAGCCGGTTACGAGCAGTACTTC. Together with reference TRBV28 and TRBJ2-7, the CDR3 gives the full variable domain: DVKVTQSSRYLVKRTGEKVFLECVQDMDHENMFWYRQDPGLGLRLIYFSYDVKMKEKGDIPEGYSVSREKKERFSLILESASTNQTSMYLCASGTAGYEQYFGPGTRLTVT.

The gene calls are TRBV5-4 and TRBJ2-5; D gene uncertain. Germline V CDR1 and CDR2: SGHNT, YYREEE (reference sequence). V was clipped by 0 bases and J by 4 bases, with 7 bases between them. This CDR3 contains 13 residues. The CDR3 coding sequence is TGTGCCAGCAGCTTGGGAAAGGGAGAGACCCAGTACTTC. Protein sequence: CASSLGKGETQYF.

In its sample, this clone was seen a few times. This chain links TRBV29-1 with TRBJ2-2; D not certain. The CDR3 runs to 16 residues. V lost 4 bases, J lost 2 bases, and 17 bases lay in between. CDR1 and CDR2 (germline): SQVTM, ANQGSEA. This CDR3 reads CSVVLSRSTNTGELFF. The DNA for the CDR3 is TGCAGCGTTGTATTATCCAGATCTACAAACACCGGGGAGCTGTTTTTT.

The J gene is TRBJ2-7, the V gene TRBV6-6; no definite D call. CDR1 is MNHNY and CDR2 is SVGAGI in the germline V gene (reference sequence). This CDR3 is built from 14 residues. Trimming stripped 6 bases from V and 3 bases from J, with 15 bases between. CDR3 residues: CASSPSQAFYEQYF. The CDR3 bases are TGTGCCAGCAGCCCCAGCCAGGCCTTCTACGAGCAGTACTTC.

This clone has only a few counts. The chain combines TRBV5-1 with TRBJ2-7; D unresolved. Trimming shortened V by 2 bases and J by 2 bases, and 8 bases separated the two germline ends. Germline assignment: CDR1 SGHRS and CDR2 YFSETQ. The CDR3 extends over 13 amino acids. The CDR3 DNA is TGCGCCAGCAGCTTCGACACCGCCTACGAGCAGTACTTC. Translating gives CASSFDTAYEQYF.

The rearrangement uses TRBV6-6 and TRBJ2-7; the match to TRBD1 covers 8 bases. CDR1 and CDR2 from the germline V gene are MNHNY and SVGAGI (reference sequence). Trimming at V came to 6 bases and at J to 0 bases, leaving 7 bases not matched to a gene. This CDR3 is 15 amino acids long. CDR3 sequence: CASRGTGGLSYEQYF. CDR3 nucleotides: TGTGCCAGCAGGGGAACAGGGGGACTCTCCTACGAGCAGTACTTC.

CDR3 nucleotides: TGTGCCAGCAGCTTTACCGACAAGAACACTGAAGCTTTCTTT. Translated: CASSFTDKNTEAFF. The chain couples TRBV7-2 to TRBJ1-1; D is unclear. Per the germline V gene, CDR1 is SGHTA and CDR2 is FQGNSA. This CDR3 is 14 amino acids long. V was clipped by 3 bases and J by 1 base, with 9 bases between them.

This clone has just a few counts. The chain links TRBV4-2 to TRBJ1-2; 7 bases fit TRBD1. The ends lost 3 bases at V and 1 base at J; junction bases unmatched: 2. The germline CDR1 and CDR2 sequences are LGHNA and YNFKEQ. There are 14 residues in the CDR3. CDR3 residues: CASSQTGFNYGYTF. The CDR3 DNA follows: TGTGCCAGCAGCCAGACAGGGTTTAACTATGGCTACACCTTC.

Regarding this clone: Different DNA sequences within this sample yield the same CDR3. The V gene is TRBV9, the J gene TRBJ1-2, with D hard to call. CDR1 and CDR2 (germline): SGDLS, YYNGEE. This CDR3 comprises 14 residues. With 0 bases removed from V and 4 bases from J, the gap between germline ends came to 10 bases. The CDR3 coding sequence is TGTGCCAGCAGCGTAGCTGGGCAGGCCTATGGCTACACCTTC. Protein: CASSVAGQAYGYTF. Full variable domain (remainder filled in from reference TRBV9 and TRBJ1-2): DSGVTQTPKHLITATGQRVTLRCSPRSGDLSVYWYQQSLDQGLQFLIQYYNGEERAKGNILERFSAQQFPDLHSELNLSSLELGDSALYFCASSVAGQAYGYTFGSGTRLTVV.

This clone occurred a few times. Other DNA variants within this sample encode the same CDR3. The chain uses TRBV6-6 and TRBJ1-1, with 8 bases identical to TRBD1. V dropped 6 bases and J dropped 4; count of bases not matched to a gene: 4. This CDR3 has 13 amino acids. Germline V gene data show CDR1 as MNHNY and CDR2 as SVGAGI (reference sequence). CDR3 nucleotide sequence: TGTGCCAGCAGCCCTACAGGGGGCACTGAAGCTTTCTTT. It translates to CASSPTGGTEAFF.